This T cell receptor (beta chain) comes out of a study of T cells after yellow fever vaccination. Across the study: Preparing low-cell-number fractions relied on SMART-Seq v4 Ultra Low Input. The study's findings and limits: Booster samples showed a return of most primary-vaccination clones (around 96% CD4, about 85% CD8). Researchers report a weaker secondary response that nonetheless peaked faster, day 5 versus 15.

Germline V gives CDR1 LGHNA, CDR2 YSLEER. Trimming took off 0 bases at V and 3 bases at J, with 12 bases between the two ends. The CDR3 has 15 residues. A universal primer site and UMIs were added as TCR cDNA was made by 5'RACE template switching. Each CDR3 protein gets one entry after TCRdb re-called the 5' RACE reads with MiXCR. The data contain 500,000 to 650,000 distinct CDR3 sequences, roughly a sixth of them singletons. Notes on this clonotype: Its antigen is currently unknown.

The chain carries TRBV4-3 and TRBJ2-7; D remains unclear. The source of this sequence is a man aged 18 to 30 who received the YFV17D yellow fever vaccine. The sequencing here drew on PBMCs, taken about 5 days after the first yellow fever vaccination. CDR3 coding DNA: TGCGCCAGCAGCCAAGACGCCGCGACGGGCTACGAGCAGTACTTC. Translated, it gives CASSQDAATGYEQYF.